These 8 T cell receptor beta chains were sequenced from one sample in a study of cytomegalovirus exposure and HLA in healthy donors. The PCR ran on 60 Vbeta and 13 Jbeta primers. Here immunoSEQ multiplex PCR was the method, and the copy in TCRdb shows in-frame clones only, minus some. The data show 90,000 to 150,000 clones, with 77% seen just once and roughly 11% held by the top ten. The sample taken for sequencing was PBMCs. These receptors originate from a middle-aged man in good health and CMV-seropositive.

This clone was seen more than once but under ten times. The V gene is TRBV2, the J gene TRBJ1-6; D is possibly TRBD1 (6 bases). The CDR3 sequence is 15 residues long. V was shortened by 4 bases and J by 1 base, with 8 bases between the two germline ends. Germline V gene lookup returns CDR1 SNHLY and CDR2 FYNNEI. The CDR3: CASSAQGSYNSPLHF. CDR3 sequence (DNA): TGTGCCAGCAGTGCACAGGGTTCCTATAATTCACCCCTCCACTTT.

This clone was observed a handful of times. The V and J genes are TRBV7-8 and TRBJ1-6, with 7 nucleotides matching TRBD1. The ends lost 0 bases at V and 2 bases at J; junction bases unmatched: 10. Germline V gives CDR1 SGHVS, CDR2 FQNEAQ. The CDR3 has 19 amino acids. The CDR3 nucleotides read TGTGCCAGCAGCTTAGCGCATGTGAGGGGGCGAGCCTATAATTCACCCCTCCACTTT. This codes for CASSLAHVRGRAYNSPLHF.

This clone was seen just once. This chain uses TRBV5-5 with TRBJ1-1; D perhaps matches TRBD1 (6 bases). Germline CDR1 reads SGHKS; CDR2 reads YYEKEE (reference sequence). V shed 4 bases and J shed 3 bases, with 13 bases lying between them. The CDR3 spans 14 residues. The CDR3 DNA is TGTGCCAGCAGCAAGACAGGAGGTGACACTGAAGCTTTCTTT. Translation gives CASSKTGGDTEAFF.

The V call is TRBV10-1, the J call TRBJ1-6; 7 bases align to TRBD1. From germline, CDR1 is WNHNN and CDR2 SYGVQD (reference sequence). CDR3 length equals 14 residues. The V and J ends lost 4 bases and 7 bases, in that order; junction bases with no gene match: 4. The CDR3 loop reads CASSGGRGNSPLHF. CDR3 DNA sequence: TGCGCCAGCAGTGGGGGCAGGGGGAATTCACCCCTCCACTTT.

The chain joins TRBV7-2 to TRBJ2-7, with unresolved D. CDR3 length: 13 residues. Per the germline V gene, CDR1 is SGHTA and CDR2 is FQGNSA. V lost 1 base to trimming and J lost 3 bases, with 7 bases between them. The CDR3 DNA sequence: TGTGCCAGCAGCTTAGGCTACAGCTACGAGCAGTACTTC. It specifies CASSLGYSYEQYF.

The chain carries TRBV4-2 and TRBJ2-1, with 8 bases that match TRBD2. Per germline, CDR1 LGHNA and CDR2 YNFKEQ. This CDR3 is built from 16 residues. After removal of 2 bases from V and 4 bases from J, the junction contained 7 bases not matched to a gene. Written as DNA, the CDR3 is TGTGCCAGCAGCCAATTTATGGCGGGGGGTTACAATGAGCAGTTCTTC. Translating it yields CASSQFMAGGYNEQFF.

With respect to this clone: At one of its ends the junction is not consistent with the germline gene, which may arise from a read error. The chain uses TRBV7-9 and TRBJ1-1, with TRBD1 identical over 7 bases. This CDR3 region has 16 residues. Germline-derived CDR1 and CDR2 are SEHNR and FQNEAQ (reference sequence). The CDR3 DNA follows: TGTTCCAGCAGCATCTTGACAGGGACCCGATTGACTGAAGCTTTCTTT. It encodes CSSSILTGTRLTEAFF.

The CDR3 region is CASSLAGGAPDTQYF. CDR3 DNA: TGTGCCAGCAGCTTAGCTGGGGGGGCCCCAGATACGCAGTATTTT. The rearrangement links TRBV7-3 to TRBJ2-3, with a weak D call TRBD2 (7 bases). CDR1 SGHTA and CDR2 FQGTGA come from the germline V gene. This CDR3 is 15 amino acids long. V was pared by 2 bases and J by 4 bases, with 13 bases between.